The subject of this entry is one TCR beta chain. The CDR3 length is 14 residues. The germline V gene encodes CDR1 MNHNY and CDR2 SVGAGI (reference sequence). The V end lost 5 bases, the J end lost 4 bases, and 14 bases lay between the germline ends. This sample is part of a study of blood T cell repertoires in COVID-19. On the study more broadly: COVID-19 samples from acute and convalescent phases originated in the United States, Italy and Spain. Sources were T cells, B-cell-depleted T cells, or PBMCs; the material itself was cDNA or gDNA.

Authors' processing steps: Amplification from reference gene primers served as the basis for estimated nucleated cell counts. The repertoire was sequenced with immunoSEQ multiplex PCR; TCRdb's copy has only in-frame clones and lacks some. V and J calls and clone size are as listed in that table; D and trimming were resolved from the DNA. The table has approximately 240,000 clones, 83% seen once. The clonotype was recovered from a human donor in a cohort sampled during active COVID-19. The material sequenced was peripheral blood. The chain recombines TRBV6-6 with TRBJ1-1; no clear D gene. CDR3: CASSLAEFGTEAFF. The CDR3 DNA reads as TGTGCCAGCAGTCTAGCCGAATTCGGCACTGAAGCTTTCTTT.